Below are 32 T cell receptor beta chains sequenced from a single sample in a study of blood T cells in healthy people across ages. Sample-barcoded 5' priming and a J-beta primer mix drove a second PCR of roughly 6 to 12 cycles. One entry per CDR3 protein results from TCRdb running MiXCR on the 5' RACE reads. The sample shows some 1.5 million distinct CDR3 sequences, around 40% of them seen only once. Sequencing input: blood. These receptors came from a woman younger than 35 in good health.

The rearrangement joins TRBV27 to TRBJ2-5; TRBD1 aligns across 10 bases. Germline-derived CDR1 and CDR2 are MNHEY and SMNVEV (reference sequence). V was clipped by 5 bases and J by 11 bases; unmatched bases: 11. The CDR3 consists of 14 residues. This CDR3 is CASSIGQGGNEQYF. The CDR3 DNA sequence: TGTGCCAGCAGTATCGGACAGGGGGGCAATGAGCAGTACTTC.

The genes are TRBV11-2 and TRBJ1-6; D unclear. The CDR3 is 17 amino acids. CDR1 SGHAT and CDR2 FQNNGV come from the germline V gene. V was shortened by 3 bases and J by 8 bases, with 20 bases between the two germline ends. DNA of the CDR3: TGTGCCAGCAGCTTCCATGGTCTCCGGAGTGCGGATTCACCCCTCCACTTT. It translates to CASSFHGLRSADSPLHF.

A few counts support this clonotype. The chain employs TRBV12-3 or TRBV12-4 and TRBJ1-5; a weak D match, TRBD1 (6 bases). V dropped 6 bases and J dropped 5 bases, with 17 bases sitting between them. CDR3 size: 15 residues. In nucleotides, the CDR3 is TGTGCCAGCAGCCTTGACAGGAGACGCGATCAGCCCCAGCATTTT. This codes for CASSLDRRRDQPQHF.

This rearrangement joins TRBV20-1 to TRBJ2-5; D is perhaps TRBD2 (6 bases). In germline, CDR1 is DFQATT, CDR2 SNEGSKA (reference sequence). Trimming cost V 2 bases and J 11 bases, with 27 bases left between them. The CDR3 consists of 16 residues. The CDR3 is CSARLSGSGFYNEQYF. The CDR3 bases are TGCAGTGCTAGACTTTCCGGGAGCGGATTCTACAATGAGCAGTACTTC.

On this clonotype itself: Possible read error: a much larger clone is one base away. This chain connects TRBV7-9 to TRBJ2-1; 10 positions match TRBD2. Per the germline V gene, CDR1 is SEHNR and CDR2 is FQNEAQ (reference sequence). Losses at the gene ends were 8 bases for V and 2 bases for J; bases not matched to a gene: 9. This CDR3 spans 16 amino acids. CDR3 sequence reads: CASGPLSGRAYNEQFF. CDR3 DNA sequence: TGTGCCAGCGGCCCCTTGAGCGGGAGGGCCTACAATGAGCAGTTCTTC.

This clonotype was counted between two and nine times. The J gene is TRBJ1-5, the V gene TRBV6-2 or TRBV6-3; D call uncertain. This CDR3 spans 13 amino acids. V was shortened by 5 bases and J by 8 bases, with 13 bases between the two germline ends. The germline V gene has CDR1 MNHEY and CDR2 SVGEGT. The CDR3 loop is CASSATDWEPQHF. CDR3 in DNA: TGTGCCAGCAGTGCTACGGACTGGGAGCCCCAGCATTTT.

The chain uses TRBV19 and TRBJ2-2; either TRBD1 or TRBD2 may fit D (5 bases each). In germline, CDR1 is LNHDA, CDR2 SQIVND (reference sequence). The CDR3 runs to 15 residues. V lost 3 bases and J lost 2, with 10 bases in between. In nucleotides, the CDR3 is TGTGCCAGTAGTATGACGGGACGTAACACCGGGGAGCTGTTTTTT. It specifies CASSMTGRNTGELFF. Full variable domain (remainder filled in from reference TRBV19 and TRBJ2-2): DGGITQSPKYLFRKEGQNVTLSCEQNLNHDAMYWYRQDPGQGLRLIYYSQIVNDFQKGDIAEGYSVSREKKESFPLTVTSAQKNPTAFYLCASSMTGRNTGELFFGEGSRLTVL.

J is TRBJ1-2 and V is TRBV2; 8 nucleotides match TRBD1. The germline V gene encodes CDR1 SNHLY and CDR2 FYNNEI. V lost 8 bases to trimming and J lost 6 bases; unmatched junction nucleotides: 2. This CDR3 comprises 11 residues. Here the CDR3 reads CASSDRDGYTF. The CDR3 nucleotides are TGTGCCAGCTCGGACAGGGATGGCTACACCTTC. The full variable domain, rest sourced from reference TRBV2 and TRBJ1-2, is EPEVTQTPSHQVTQMGQEVILRCVPISNHLYFYWYRQILGQKVEFLVSFYNNEISEKSEIFDDQFSVERPDGSNFTLKIRSTKLEDSAMYFCASSDRDGYTFGSGTRLTVV.

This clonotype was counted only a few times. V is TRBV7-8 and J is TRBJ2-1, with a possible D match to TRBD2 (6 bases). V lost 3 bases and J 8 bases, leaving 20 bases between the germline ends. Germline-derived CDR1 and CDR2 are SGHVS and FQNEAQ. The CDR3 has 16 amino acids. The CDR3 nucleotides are TGTGCCAGCAGCTTTCCTAAGGGAGGAGTGGGGGATGAGCAGTTCTTC. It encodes CASSFPKGGVGDEQFF.

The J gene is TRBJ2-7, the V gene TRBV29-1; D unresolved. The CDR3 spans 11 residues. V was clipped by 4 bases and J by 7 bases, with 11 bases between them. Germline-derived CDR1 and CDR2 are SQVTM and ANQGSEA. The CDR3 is CSVGSVREQYF. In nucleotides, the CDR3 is TGCAGCGTTGGCTCTGTTCGGGAGCAGTACTTC.

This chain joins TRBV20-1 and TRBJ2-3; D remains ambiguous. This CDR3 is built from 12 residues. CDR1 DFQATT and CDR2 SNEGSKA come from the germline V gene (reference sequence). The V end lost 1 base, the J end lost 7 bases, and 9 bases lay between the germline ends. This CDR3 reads CSARADGNTQYF. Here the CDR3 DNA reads TGCAGTGCTAGAGCTGATGGCAATACGCAGTATTTT.

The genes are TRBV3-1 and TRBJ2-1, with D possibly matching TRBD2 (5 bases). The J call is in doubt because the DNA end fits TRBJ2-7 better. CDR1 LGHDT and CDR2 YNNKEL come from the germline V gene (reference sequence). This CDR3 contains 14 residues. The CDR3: CASSQASPYNEQYF. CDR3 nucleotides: TGTGCCAGCAGCCAAGCTAGCCCCTACAATGAGCAGTACTTC.

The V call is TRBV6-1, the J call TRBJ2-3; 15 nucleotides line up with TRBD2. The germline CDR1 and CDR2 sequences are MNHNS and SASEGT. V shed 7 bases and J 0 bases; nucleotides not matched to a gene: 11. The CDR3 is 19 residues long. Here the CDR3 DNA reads TGTGCCAGCACCGACGGACTAGCGGGAGGGGTAAAAAGCACAGATACGCAGTATTTT. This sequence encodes CASTDGLAGGVKSTDTQYF.

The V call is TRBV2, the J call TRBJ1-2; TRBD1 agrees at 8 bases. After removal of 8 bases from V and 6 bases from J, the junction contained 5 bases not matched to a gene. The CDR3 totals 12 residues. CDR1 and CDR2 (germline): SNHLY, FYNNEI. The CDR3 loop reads CASGDRGHGYTF. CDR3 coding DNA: TGTGCCAGCGGAGACAGGGGCCATGGCTACACCTTC.

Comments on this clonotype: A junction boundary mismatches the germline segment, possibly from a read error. This CDR3 is CASSVLSHSGNEQFF. Written as DNA, the CDR3 is TGTGCCAGCAGCGTATTAAGCCACTCTGGCAATGAGCAGTTTTTC. The chain recombines TRBV9 with TRBJ2-1; no firm D call. The CDR3 loop spans 15 amino acids. The germline CDR1 and CDR2 sequences are SGDLS and YYNGEE.

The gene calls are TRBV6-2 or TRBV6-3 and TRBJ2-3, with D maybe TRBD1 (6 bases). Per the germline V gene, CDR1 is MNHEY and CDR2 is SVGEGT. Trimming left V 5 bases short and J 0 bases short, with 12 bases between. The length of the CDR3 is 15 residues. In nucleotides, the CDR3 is TGTGCCAGCAGTGCCGTGGGGGCGAGCACAGATACGCAGTATTTT. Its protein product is CASSAVGASTDTQYF.

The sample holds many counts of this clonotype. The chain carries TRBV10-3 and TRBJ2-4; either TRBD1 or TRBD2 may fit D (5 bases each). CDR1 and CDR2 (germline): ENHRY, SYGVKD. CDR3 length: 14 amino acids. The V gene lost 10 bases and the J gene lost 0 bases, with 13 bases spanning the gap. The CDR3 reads CAKSGTLAKNIQYF. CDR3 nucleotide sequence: TGTGCCAAATCCGGGACCCTAGCCAAAAACATTCAGTACTTC.

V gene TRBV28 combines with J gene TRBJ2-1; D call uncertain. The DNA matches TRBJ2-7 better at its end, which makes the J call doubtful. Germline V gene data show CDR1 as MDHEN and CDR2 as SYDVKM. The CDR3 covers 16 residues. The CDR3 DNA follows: TGTGCCAGCAGTTTTTTAGGCACGAGCTCCTACAATGAGCAGTACTTC. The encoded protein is CASSFLGTSSYNEQYF.

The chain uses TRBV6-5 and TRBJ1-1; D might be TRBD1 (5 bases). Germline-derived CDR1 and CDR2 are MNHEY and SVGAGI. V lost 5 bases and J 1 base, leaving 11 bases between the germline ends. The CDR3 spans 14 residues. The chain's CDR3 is CASSQRDSNTEAFF. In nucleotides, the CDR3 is TGTGCCAGCAGTCAACGGGACTCGAACACTGAAGCTTTCTTT.

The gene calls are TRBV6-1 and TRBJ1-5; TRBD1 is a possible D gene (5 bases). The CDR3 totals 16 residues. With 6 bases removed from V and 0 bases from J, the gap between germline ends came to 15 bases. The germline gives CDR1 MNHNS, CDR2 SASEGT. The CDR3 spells CASSRGAGYSNQPQHF. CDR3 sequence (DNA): TGTGCCAGCAGCCGCGGGGCTGGATATAGCAATCAGCCCCAGCATTTT.

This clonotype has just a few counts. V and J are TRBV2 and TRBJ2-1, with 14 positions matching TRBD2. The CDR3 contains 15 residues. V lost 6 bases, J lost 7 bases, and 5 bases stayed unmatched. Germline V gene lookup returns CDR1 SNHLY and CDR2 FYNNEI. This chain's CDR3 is CASRAGLAGENEQFF. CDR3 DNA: TGTGCCAGCAGGGCGGGACTAGCGGGAGAAAATGAGCAGTTCTTC.

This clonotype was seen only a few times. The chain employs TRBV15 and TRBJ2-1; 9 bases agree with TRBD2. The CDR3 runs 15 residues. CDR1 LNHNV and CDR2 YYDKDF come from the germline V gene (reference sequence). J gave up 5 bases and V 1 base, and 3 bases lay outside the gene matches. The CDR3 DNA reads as TGTGCCACCAGCAGAGGGGTAGCGGGAGACAATGAGCAGTTCTTC. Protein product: CATSRGVAGDNEQFF.

CDR3 region: CASSTWGVEDEQYF. The CDR3 DNA sequence: TGTGCCAGCAGTACATGGGGGGTCGAAGACGAGCAGTACTTC. The rearrangement joins TRBV25-1 to TRBJ2-7, with a tentative D call TRBD2 (6 bases). The CDR3 sequence is 14 residues long. Between the trimmed V and J ends, which lost 5 bases and 5 bases, there was a span of 16 bases. Germline-derived CDR1 and CDR2 are MGHDK and SYGVNS.

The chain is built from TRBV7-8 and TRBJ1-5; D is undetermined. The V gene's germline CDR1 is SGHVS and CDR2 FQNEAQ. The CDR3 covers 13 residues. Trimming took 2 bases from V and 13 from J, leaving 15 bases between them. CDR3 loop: CASSLNRAYPQHF. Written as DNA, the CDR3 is TGTGCCAGCAGCTTAAACCGGGCATACCCTCAGCATTTT.

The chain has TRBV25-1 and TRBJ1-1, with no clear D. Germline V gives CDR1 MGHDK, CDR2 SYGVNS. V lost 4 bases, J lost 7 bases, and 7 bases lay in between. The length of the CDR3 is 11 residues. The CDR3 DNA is TGTGCCAGCAGTGCGATAGGTGAAGCTTTCTTT. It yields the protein CASSAIGEAFF. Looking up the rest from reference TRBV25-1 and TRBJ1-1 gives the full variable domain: EADIYQTPRYLVIGTGKKITLECSQTMGHDKMYWYQQDPGMELHLIHYSYGVNSTEKGDLSSESTVSRIRTEHFPLTLESARPSHTSQYLCASSAIGEAFFGQGTRLTVV.

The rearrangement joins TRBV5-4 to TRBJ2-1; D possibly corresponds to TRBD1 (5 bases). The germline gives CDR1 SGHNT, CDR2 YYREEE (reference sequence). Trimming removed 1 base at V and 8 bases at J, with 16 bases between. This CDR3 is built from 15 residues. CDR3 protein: CASSLIGAPGDEQFF. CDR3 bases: TGTGCCAGCAGCTTGATTGGGGCACCTGGGGATGAGCAGTTCTTC. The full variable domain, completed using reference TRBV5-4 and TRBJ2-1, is ETGVTQSPTHLIKTRGQQVTLRCSSQSGHNTVSWYQQALGQGPQFIFQYYREEENGRGNFPPRFSGLQFPNYSSELNVNALELDDSALYLCASSLIGAPGDEQFFGPGTRLTVL.

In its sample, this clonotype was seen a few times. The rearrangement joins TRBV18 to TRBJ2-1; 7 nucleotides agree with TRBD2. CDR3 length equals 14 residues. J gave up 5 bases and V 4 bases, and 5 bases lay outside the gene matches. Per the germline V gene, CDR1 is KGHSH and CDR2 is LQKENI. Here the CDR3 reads CASSLRTRDNEQFF. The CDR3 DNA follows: TGTGCCAGCTCACTCCGGACTAGAGACAATGAGCAGTTCTTC.

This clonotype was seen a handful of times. CDR3 loop: CAISESIRDHGYTF. The CDR3 DNA follows: TGTGCCATCAGTGAGTCGATTAGGGATCATGGCTACACCTTC. This chain joins TRBV10-3 and TRBJ1-2; D is undetermined. Trimming removed 0 bases at V and 6 bases at J, with 11 bases between. Germline lookup yields CDR1 ENHRY and CDR2 SYGVKD. The CDR3 runs 14 residues.

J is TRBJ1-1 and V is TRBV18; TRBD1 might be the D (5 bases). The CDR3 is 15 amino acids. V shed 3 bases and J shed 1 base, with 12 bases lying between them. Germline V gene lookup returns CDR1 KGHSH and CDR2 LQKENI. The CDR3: CASSPTLGTNTEAFF. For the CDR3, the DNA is TGTGCCAGCTCACCGACTTTGGGGACGAACACTGAAGCTTTCTTT. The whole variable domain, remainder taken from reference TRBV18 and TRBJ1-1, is NAGVMQNPRHLVRRRGQEARLRCSPMKGHSHVYWYRQLPEEGLKFMVYLQKENIIDESGMPKERFSAEFPKEGPSILRIQQVVRGDSAAYFCASSPTLGTNTEAFFGQGTRLTVV.

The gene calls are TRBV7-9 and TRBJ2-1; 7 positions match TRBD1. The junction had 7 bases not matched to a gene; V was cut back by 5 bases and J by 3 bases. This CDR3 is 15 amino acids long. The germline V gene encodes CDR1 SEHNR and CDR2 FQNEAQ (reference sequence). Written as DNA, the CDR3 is TGTGCCAGCAGCGGAAAGGACAGGCTCTACAATGAGCAGTTCTTC. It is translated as CASSGKDRLYNEQFF.

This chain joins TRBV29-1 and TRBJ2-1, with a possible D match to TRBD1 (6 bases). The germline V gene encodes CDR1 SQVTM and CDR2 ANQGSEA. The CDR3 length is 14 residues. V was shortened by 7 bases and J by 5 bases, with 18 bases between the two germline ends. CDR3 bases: TGCAGCGCTAGGACAGCGCCGCGAGACAATGAGCAGTTCTTC. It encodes CSARTAPRDNEQFF.

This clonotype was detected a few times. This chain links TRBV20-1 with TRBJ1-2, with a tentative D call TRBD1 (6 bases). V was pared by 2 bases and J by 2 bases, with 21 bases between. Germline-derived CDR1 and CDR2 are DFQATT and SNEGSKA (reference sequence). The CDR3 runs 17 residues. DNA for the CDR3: TGCAGTGCTAGAACCGGGACAAGGGGTACTAGAAACTATGGCTACACCTTC. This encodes CSARTGTRGTRNYGYTF.